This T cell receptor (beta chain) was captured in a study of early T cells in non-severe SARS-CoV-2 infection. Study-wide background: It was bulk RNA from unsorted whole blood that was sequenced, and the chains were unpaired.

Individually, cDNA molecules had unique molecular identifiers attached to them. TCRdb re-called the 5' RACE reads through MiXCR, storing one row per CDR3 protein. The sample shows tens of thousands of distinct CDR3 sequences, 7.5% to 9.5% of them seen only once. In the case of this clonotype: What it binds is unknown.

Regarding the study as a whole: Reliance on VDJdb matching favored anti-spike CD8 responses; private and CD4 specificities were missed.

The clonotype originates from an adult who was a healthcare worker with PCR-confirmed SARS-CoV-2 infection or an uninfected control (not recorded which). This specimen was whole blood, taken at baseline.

The CDR3 coding sequence is TGTGCCAGCAGCCGCCGGACTACCGGGGAGCTGTTTTTT. Its translation: CASSRRTTGELFF. J is TRBJ2-2 and V is TRBV3-1, with D possibly matching TRBD2 (5 bases). The CDR3 is 13 residues long. Between the trimmed V and J ends, which lost 4 bases and 5 bases, there was a span of 8 bases. Looked up from germline, CDR1 is LGHDT and CDR2 is YNNKEL (reference sequence).